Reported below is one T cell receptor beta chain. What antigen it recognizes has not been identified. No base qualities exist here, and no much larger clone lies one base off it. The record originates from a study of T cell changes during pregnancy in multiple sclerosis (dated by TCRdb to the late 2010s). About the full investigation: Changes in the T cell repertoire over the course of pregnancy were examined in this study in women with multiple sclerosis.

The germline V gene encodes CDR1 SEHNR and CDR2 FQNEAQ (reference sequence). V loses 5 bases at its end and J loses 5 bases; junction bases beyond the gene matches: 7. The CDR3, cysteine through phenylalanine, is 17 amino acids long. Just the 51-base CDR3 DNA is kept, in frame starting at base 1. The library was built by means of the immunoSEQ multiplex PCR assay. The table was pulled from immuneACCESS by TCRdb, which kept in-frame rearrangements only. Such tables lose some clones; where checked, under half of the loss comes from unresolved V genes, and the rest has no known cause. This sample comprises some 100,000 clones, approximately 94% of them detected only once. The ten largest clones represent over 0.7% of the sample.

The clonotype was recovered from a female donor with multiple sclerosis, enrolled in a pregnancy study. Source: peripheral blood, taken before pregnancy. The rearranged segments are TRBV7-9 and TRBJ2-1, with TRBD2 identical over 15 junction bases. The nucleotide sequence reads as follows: TGTGCCAGCAGCCCCCGGACTAGCGGGAGGGCTCACAATGAGCAGTTCTTC. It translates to CASSPRTSGRAHNEQFF.